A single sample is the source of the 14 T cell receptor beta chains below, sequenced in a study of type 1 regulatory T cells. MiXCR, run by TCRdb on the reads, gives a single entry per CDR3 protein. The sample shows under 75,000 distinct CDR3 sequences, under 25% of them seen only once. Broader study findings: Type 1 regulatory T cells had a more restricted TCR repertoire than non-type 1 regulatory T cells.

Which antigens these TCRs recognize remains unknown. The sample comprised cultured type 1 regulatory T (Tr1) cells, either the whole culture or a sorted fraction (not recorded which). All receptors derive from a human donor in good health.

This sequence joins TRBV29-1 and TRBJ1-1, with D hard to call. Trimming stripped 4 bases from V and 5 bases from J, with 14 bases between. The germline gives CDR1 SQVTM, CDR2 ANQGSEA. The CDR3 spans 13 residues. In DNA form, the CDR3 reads TGCAGCGTTGGCCCCCAGGCTGGTACTGAAGCTTTCTTT. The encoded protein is CSVGPQAGTEAFF.

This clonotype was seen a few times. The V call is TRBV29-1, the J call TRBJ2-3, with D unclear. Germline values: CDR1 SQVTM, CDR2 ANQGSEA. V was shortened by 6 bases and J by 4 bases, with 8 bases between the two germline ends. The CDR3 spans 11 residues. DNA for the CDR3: TGCAGCGTCTGGGGTCCAGATACGCAGTATTTT. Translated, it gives CSVWGPDTQYF.

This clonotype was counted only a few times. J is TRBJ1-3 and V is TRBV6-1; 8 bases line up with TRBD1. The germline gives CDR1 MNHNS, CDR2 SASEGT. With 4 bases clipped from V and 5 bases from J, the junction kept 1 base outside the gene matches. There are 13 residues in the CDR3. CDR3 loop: CASSGQGRNTIYF. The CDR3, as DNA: TGTGCCAGCAGTGGACAGGGGCGAAACACCATATATTTT.

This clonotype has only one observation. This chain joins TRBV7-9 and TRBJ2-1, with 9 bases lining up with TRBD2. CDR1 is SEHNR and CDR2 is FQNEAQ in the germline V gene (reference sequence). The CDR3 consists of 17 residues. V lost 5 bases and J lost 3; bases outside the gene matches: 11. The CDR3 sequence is CASSPTGAGGFYNEQFF. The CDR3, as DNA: TGTGCCAGCAGCCCCACAGGGGCGGGAGGGTTCTACAATGAGCAGTTCTTC.

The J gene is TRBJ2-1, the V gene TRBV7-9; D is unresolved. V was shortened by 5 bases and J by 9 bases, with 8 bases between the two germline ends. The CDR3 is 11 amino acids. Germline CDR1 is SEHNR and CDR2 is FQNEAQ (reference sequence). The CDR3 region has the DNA TGTGCCAGCAGCCGGAAGTTTGAGCAGTTCTTC. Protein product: CASSRKFEQFF.

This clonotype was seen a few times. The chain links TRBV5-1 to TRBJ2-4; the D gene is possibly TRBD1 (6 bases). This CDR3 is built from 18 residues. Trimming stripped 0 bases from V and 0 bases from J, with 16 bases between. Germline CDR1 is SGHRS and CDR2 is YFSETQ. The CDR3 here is CASSLGPQRDTAKNIQYF. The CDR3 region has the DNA TGCGCCAGCAGCTTGGGACCGCAACGGGACACAGCCAAAAACATTCAGTACTTC.

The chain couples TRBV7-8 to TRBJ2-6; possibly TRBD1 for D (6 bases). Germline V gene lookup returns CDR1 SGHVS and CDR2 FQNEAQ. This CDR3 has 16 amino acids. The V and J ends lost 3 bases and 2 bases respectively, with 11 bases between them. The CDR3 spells CASSFTGLAGANVLTF. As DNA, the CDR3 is TGTGCCAGCAGCTTTACAGGGTTGGCTGGGGCCAACGTCCTGACTTTC.

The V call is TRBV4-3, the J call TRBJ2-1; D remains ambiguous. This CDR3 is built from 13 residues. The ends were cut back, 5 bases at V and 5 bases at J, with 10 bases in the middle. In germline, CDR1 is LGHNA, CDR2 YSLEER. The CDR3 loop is CASSISWDNEQFF. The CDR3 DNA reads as TGCGCCAGCAGCATCAGTTGGGACAATGAGCAGTTCTTC.

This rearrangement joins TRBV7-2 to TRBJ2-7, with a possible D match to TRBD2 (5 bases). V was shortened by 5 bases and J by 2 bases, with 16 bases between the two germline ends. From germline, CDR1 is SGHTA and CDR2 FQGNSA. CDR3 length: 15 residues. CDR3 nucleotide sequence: TGTGCCAGCAGCCTGGCGGGTCAGGAAACCTACGAGCAGTACTTC. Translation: CASSLAGQETYEQYF.

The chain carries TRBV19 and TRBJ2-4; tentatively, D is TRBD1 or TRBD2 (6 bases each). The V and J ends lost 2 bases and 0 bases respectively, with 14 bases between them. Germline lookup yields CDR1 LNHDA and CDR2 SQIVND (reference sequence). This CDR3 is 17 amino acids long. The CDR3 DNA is TGTGCCAGTAGTATAAGATCCGGGGGCCTAGCCAAAAACATTCAGTACTTC. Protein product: CASSIRSGGLAKNIQYF.

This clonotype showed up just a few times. CDR3 in DNA: TGCAGTGCACTAGGGCCGGTTGAGCAGTTCTTC. This encodes CSALGPVEQFF. The chain couples TRBV20-1 to TRBJ2-1, with D perhaps matching TRBD2 (5 bases). Trimming took 6 bases from V and 9 from J, leaving 12 bases between them. The CDR3 runs 11 residues. Germline assignment: CDR1 DFQATT and CDR2 SNEGSKA (reference sequence).

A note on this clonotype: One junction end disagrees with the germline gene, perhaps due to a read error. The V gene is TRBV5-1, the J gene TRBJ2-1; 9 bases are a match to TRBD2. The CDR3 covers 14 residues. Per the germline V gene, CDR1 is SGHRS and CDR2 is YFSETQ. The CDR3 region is CASSPTSAGGPRIF. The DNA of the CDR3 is TGCGCCAGCAGCCCAACGTCAGCGGGAGGCCCTCGTATCTTC.

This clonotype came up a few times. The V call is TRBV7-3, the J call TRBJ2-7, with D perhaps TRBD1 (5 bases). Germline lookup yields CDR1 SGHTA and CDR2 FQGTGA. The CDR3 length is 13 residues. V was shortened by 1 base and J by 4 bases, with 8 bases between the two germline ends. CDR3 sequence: CASSLSRDYEQYF. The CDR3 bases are TGTGCCAGCAGCTTAAGCAGGGATTACGAGCAGTACTTC. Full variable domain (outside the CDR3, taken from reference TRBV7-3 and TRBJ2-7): GAGVSQTPSNKVTEKGKYVELRCDPISGHTALYWYRQSLGQGPEFLIYFQGTGAADDSGLPNDRFFAVRPEGSVSTLKIQRTERGDSAVYLCASSLSRDYEQYFGPGTRLTVT.

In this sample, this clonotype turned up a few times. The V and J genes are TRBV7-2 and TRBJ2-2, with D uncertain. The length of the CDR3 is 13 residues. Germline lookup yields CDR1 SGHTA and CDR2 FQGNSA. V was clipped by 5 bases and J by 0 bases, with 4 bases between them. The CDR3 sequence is CASSPSNTGELFF. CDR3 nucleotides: TGTGCCAGCAGCCCCTCGAACACCGGGGAGCTGTTTTTT.